Listed here are 14 T cell receptor beta chains from one sample, sequenced in a study of identical twins. TCRdb reprocessed the 5' RACE reads via MiXCR and lists one record per CDR3 protein. The sample has about 700,000 distinct CDR3 sequences, 8% to 9% seen once. These same records also appear under a second study, on yellow fever vaccine responses in identical twins.

Sequences were obtained from PBMCs. The receptors originated from a woman aged 18 to 35 in good health.

This clonotype was observed a few times. The chain combines TRBV12-5 with TRBJ2-1; no reliable D call. Trimming took 4 bases from V and 7 from J, leaving 8 bases between them. The CDR3 consists of 12 residues. Germline assignment: CDR1 LGHNT and CDR2 FRNRAP. In DNA, the CDR3 is TGTGCTAGTGGTTATAGCCGTAATGAGCAGTTCTTC. It encodes CASGYSRNEQFF.

The chain employs TRBV28 and TRBJ1-2; D is undetermined. Trimming left V 8 bases short and J 2 bases short, with 9 bases between. In germline, CDR1 is MDHEN, CDR2 SYDVKM. CDR3 length: 12 amino acids. CDR3 in amino acids: CASLLRNYGYTF. The CDR3 nucleotides read TGTGCCAGCCTATTAAGAAACTATGGCTACACCTTC.

This clonotype showed up just a few times. J is TRBJ1-4 and V is TRBV15, with a weak D call TRBD1 (6 bases). Trimming removed 5 bases at V and 1 base at J, with 11 bases between. Germline-derived CDR1 and CDR2 are LNHNV and YYDKDF (reference sequence). The CDR3 spans 15 residues. The CDR3 sequence: CATSGRGRTNEKLFF. The CDR3 region has the DNA TGTGCCACCAGCGGTAGGGGGAGAACTAATGAAAAACTGTTTTTT.

The chain employs TRBV29-1 and TRBJ1-2; the D is unclear. CDR1 and CDR2 (germline): SQVTM, ANQGSEA. This CDR3 region has 17 residues. V was shortened by 6 bases and J by 3 bases, with 26 bases between the two germline ends. As DNA, the CDR3 is TGCAGCGTAGAGGAGTTGGACCCTTTTTTTCGGGACTATGGCTACACCTTC. Protein product: CSVEELDPFFRDYGYTF.

The V call is TRBV25-1, the J call TRBJ2-2; no firm D call. This CDR3 has 15 residues. V was clipped by 3 bases and J by 1 base, with 9 bases between them. CDR1 and CDR2 from the germline V gene are MGHDK and SYGVNS. This chain's CDR3 is CASSEWPKNTGELFF. The CDR3 DNA reads as TGTGCCAGCAGTGAGTGGCCAAAGAACACCGGGGAGCTGTTTTTT.

This chain uses TRBV5-1 with TRBJ2-1; TRBD2 might be the D (6 bases). The germline gives CDR1 SGHRS, CDR2 YFSETQ. V lost 4 bases and J lost 6, with 17 bases in between. This CDR3 contains 15 residues. CDR3 nucleotide sequence: TGCGCCAGCAGCACCGCCGGGACTGGGGGCAATGAGCAGTTCTTC. Residues: CASSTAGTGGNEQFF.

The V gene is TRBV27, the J gene TRBJ1-1, with a tentative D call TRBD1 (5 bases). V dropped 0 bases and J dropped 0 bases, with 14 bases sitting between them. The CDR3 consists of 17 residues. The germline CDR1 and CDR2 sequences are MNHEY and SMNVEV (reference sequence). The CDR3 sequence: CASSLSRDSTMNTEAFF. Written as DNA, the CDR3 is TGTGCCAGCAGTTTATCGAGGGACTCTACAATGAACACTGAAGCTTTCTTT.

V is TRBV18 and J is TRBJ2-7; TRBD1 aligns across 8 bases. The junction had 12 bases not matched to a gene; V was cut back by 2 bases and J by 9 bases. The CDR3 covers 15 residues. Germline V gives CDR1 KGHSH, CDR2 LQKENI. CDR3: CASSPVAGQGIGQYF. CDR3 sequence (DNA): TGTGCCAGCTCACCAGTCGCCGGACAGGGTATCGGGCAGTACTTC.

This clonotype was picked up a small number of times. The chain combines TRBV15 with TRBJ2-2; D is unresolved. The CDR3 runs 15 residues. The V end lost 0 bases, the J end lost 1 base, and 6 bases lay between the germline ends. CDR1 LNHNV and CDR2 YYDKDF come from the germline V gene (reference sequence). The CDR3 DNA sequence: TGTGCCACCAGCAGAGAAGACCGGAACACCGGGGAGCTGTTTTTT. Translation gives CATSREDRNTGELFF.

This clonotype came up a few times. This chain joins TRBV27 and TRBJ1-4; 8 bases align to TRBD1. In germline, CDR1 is MNHEY, CDR2 SMNVEV (reference sequence). There are 14 residues in the CDR3. The V segment lost 10 bases and the J segment 4 bases; nucleotides outside the gene matches: 8. The DNA of the CDR3 is TGTGCCACCAAAGCAGGGGGCGGTAATGAAAAACTGTTTTTT. This codes for CATKAGGGNEKLFF.

The rearrangement links TRBV2 to TRBJ2-2; possibly TRBD1 or TRBD2 for D (5 bases each). The CDR3 contains 15 residues. The germline gives CDR1 SNHLY, CDR2 FYNNEI. Trimming removed 2 bases from V and 5 bases from J, with 12 bases in between. CDR3 coding DNA: TGTGCCAGCAGTGAATCGTCGGGGCAGACCGGGGAGCTGTTTTTT. Translated: CASSESSGQTGELFF.

The chain carries TRBV7-9 and TRBJ2-3; D remains ambiguous. Germline CDR1 reads SEHNR; CDR2 reads FQNEAQ (reference sequence). This CDR3 comprises 17 residues. Trimming removed 6 bases at V and 1 base at J, with 20 bases between. The CDR3 sequence is CASSPPPTESGTDTQYF. CDR3 nucleotide sequence: TGTGCCAGCAGTCCACCCCCAACAGAGTCGGGCACAGATACGCAGTATTTT.

In regard to this clonotype: One junction end does not reproduce the germline sequence, and a read error may be involved. The CDR3 coding sequence is TGTGCCAGCAGTATAGGGACGGGGACCGAGCGGTACTTC. This encodes CASSIGTGTERYF. V and J are TRBV27 and TRBJ2-7, with D perhaps being TRBD1 or TRBD2 (5 bases each). Germline V gives CDR1 MNHEY, CDR2 SMNVEV (reference sequence). CDR3 length: 13 residues.

J is TRBJ2-1 and V is TRBV20-1, with D unresolved. V was shortened by 6 bases and J by 4 bases, with 13 bases between the two germline ends. This CDR3 is built from 13 residues. Germline V lookup: CDR1 DFQATT, CDR2 SNEGSKA (reference sequence). Here the CDR3 DNA reads TGCAGTGCCCCCCCAGCTGGGTACAATGAGCAGTTCTTC. It encodes CSAPPAGYNEQFF.